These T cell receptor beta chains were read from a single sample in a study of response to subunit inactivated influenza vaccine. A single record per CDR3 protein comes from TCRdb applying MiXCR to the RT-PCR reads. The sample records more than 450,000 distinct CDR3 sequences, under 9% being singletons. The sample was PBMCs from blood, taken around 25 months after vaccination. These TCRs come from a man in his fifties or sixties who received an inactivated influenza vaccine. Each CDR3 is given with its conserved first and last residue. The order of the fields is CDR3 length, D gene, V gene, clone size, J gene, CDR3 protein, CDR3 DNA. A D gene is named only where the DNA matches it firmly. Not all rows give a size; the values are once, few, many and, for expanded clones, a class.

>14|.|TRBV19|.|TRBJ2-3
CASSIGSSTDTQYF
TGTGCCAGTAGTATTGGCAGTAGCACAGATACGCAGTATTTT
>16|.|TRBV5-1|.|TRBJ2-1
CASSLDPASSYNEQFF
TGCGCCAGCAGCTTGGATCCAGCGAGCTCCTACAATGAGCAGTTCTTC
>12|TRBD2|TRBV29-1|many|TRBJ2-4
CSVASGSNIQYF
TGCAGCGTTGCGAGCGGGAGTAACATTCAGTACTTC
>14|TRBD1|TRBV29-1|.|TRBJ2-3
CSALTGGLADTQYF
TGCAGCGCGCTGACAGGGGGCCTTGCGGATACGCAGTATTTT
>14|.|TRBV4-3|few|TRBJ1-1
CASSRQERGTEAFF
TGCGCCAGCAGCCGCCAGGAGAGGGGCACTGAAGCTTTCTTT
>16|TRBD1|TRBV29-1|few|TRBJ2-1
CSVEDDRETAYNEQFF
TGCAGCGTTGAAGACGACAGGGAAACGGCCTACAATGAGCAGTTCTTC
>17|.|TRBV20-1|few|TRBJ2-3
CSAALASRVSSTDTQYF
TGCAGTGCTGCTCTAGCATCCAGGGTTTCTAGCACAGATACGCAGTATTTT
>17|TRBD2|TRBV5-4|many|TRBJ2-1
CASSSTSLAGQLNEQFF
TGTGCCAGCAGCTCCACCTCGCTAGCGGGGCAACTCAATGAGCAGTTCTTC
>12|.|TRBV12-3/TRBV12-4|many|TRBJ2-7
CASSLFPYEQYF
TGTGCCAGCAGTTTATTCCCCTACGAGCAGTACTTC
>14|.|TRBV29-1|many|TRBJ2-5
CSADSRGWRETQYF
TGCAGCGCGGACAGCCGAGGGTGGAGAGAGACCCAGTACTTC
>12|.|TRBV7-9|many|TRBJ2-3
CASSLVADTQYF
TGTGCCAGCAGCTTAGTTGCAGATACGCAGTATTTT
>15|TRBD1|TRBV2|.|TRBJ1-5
CASSAEQGGNQPQHF
TGTGCCAGCAGTGCAGAACAGGGGGGCAATCAGCCCCAGCATTTT
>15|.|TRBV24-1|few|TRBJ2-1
CATSTPKGWNNEQFF
TGTGCCACCAGTACACCAAAAGGGTGGAACAATGAGCAGTTCTTC
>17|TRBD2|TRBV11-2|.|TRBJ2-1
CASSFFTSGRLNNEQFF
TGTGCCAGCAGCTTCTTCACTAGCGGGAGGCTTAACAATGAGCAGTTCTTC
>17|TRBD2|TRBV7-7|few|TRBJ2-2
CASSRTLAGGVTGELFF
TGTGCTAGCAGCCGGACCCTAGCGGGGGGGGTCACCGGGGAGCTGTTTTTT
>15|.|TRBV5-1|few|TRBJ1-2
CASSLGGQLEYGYTF
TGCGCCAGCAGCTTGGGAGGACAGCTAGAATATGGCTACACCTTC
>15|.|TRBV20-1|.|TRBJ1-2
CSARDLVALSGGYTF
TGCAGTGCTAGAGATCTCGTGGCGTTGTCAGGGGGCTACACCTTC
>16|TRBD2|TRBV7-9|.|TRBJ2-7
CASSSGLAGESYEQYF
TGTGCCAGCAGCTCCGGACTAGCGGGAGAGTCCTACGAGCAGTACTTC
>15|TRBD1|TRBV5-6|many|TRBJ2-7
CASSSTWDSFYEQYF
TGTGCCAGCAGCTCGACCTGGGACAGCTTCTACGAGCAGTACTTC
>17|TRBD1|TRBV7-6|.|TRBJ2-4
CASSRRDSGLTKNIQYF
TGTGCCAGCAGCCGTCGGGACAGCGGCTTAACCAAAAACATTCAGTACTTC
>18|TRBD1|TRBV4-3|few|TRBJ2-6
CASSHRQGANSGANVLTF
TGCGCCAGCAGCCATCGACAGGGGGCAAACTCTGGGGCCAACGTCCTGACTTTC
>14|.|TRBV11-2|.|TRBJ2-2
CASSLVFSTGELFF
TGTGCCAGCAGCTTAGTGTTCAGCACCGGGGAGCTGTTTTTT
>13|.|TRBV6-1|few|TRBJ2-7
CASRGTRIDEQYF
TGTGCCAGCAGGGGGACAAGGATTGACGAGCAGTACTTC
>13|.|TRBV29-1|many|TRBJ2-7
CSVDMGGLGEQYF
TGCAGCGTTGATATGGGGGGTTTGGGCGAGCAGTACTTC
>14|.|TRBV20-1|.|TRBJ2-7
CSARDLALLDEQYF
TGCAGTGCTAGAGATTTGGCACTATTGGACGAGCAGTACTTC
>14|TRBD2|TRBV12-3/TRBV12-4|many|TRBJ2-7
CASSFGLAGGEQYF
TGTGCCAGCAGTTTCGGACTAGCGGGAGGCGAGCAGTACTTC
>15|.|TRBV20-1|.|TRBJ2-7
CSATNRDTFSYEQYF
TGCAGTGCTACCAACCGGGACACTTTTTCGTACGAGCAGTACTTC
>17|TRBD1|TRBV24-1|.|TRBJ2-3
CATSDDSAGQGADTQYF
TGTGCCACCAGTGATGACTCTGCGGGACAGGGGGCAGATACGCAGTATTTT
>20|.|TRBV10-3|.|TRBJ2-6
CAISEHTRGAGPSGANVLTF
TGTGCCATCAGTGAGCACACTAGGGGTGCCGGGCCTTCTGGGGCCAACGTCCTGACTTTC
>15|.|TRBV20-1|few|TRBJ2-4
CSATARQDSKNIQYF
TGCAGTGCTACTGCGAGACAGGACAGCAAAAACATTCAGTACTTC
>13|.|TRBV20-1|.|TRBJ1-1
CSASPPRGTEAFF
TGCAGTGCTAGTCCCCCCAGGGGCACTGAAGCTTTCTTT
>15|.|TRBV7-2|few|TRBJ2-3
CASSLGSGLRATQYF
TGTGCCAGCAGCTTAGGGTCCGGGCTCAGGGCTACGCAGTATTTT
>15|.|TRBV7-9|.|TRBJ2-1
CASSLAGAKMNEQFF
TGTGCCAGCAGCTTAGCGGGGGCAAAGATGAATGAGCAGTTCTTC
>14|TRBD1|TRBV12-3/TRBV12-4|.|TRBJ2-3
CASSSRGGRGTQYF
TGTGCCAGCAGTTCGAGAGGGGGCAGAGGTACGCAGTATTTT
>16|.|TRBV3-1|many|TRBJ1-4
CASSQRGQGEREKLFF
TGTGCCAGCAGCCAGCGTGGTCAAGGGGAACGGGAAAAACTGTTTTTT
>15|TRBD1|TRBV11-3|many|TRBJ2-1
CASSLSGGQHNEQFF
TGTGCCAGCAGCTTGTCAGGGGGTCAACACAATGAGCAGTTCTTC
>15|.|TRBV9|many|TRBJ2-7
CASSVGGGPGYEQYF
TGTGCCAGCAGCGTAGGAGGTGGGCCGGGCTACGAGCAGTACTTC
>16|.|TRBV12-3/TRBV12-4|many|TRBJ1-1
CASSFGTELGTGEAFF
TGTGCCAGCAGTTTTGGAACGGAATTGGGCACGGGGGAAGCTTTCTTT
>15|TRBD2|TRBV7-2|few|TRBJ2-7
CASTQGGLAGVEQYF
TGTGCCAGCACCCAGGGTGGGCTAGCGGGAGTCGAGCAGTACTTC
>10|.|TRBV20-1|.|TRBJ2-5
CIAREETQYF
TGCATTGCTAGGGAAGAGACCCAGTACTTC
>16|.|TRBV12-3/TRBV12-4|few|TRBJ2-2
CASSLTGTLIAGELFF
TGTGCCAGCAGTTTAACAGGGACGCTCATTGCCGGGGAGCTGTTTTTT
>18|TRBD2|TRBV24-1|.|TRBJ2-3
CATSDSASGGFSTDTQYF
TGTGCCACCAGTGATTCTGCTAGCGGGGGTTTTAGCACAGATACGCAGTATTTT
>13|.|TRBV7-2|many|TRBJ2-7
CASSLGGDYEQYF
TGTGCCAGCAGCTTGGGCGGGGACTACGAGCAGTACTTC
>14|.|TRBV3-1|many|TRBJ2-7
CASSQGTQPNEQYF
TGTGCCAGCAGCCAAGGTACGCAGCCGAACGAGCAGTACTTC
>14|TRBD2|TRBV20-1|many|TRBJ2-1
CSASSGRAWNEQFF
TGCAGTGCTTCTAGCGGGAGGGCCTGGAATGAGCAGTTCTTC
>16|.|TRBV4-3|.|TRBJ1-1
CASSQDRRSVWTEAFF
TGCGCCAGCAGCCAAGATCGGCGGTCTGTGTGGACTGAAGCTTTCTTT
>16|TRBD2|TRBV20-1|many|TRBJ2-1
CSARQPGTSRVNEQFF
TGCAGTGCTAGACAGCCCGGGACTAGCAGGGTCAATGAGCAGTTCTTC
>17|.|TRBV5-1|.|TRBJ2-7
CASSPRPTGMSSYEQYF
TGCGCCAGCAGCCCCCGGCCGACAGGTATGAGCTCCTACGAGCAGTACTTC
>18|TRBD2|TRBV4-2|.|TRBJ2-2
CASSQGLAGNANTGELFF
TGTGCCAGCAGCCAGGGACTAGCGGGGAACGCGAACACCGGGGAGCTGTTTTTT
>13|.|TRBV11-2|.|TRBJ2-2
CASSPLWAGELFF
TGTGCCAGCAGCCCACTTTGGGCCGGGGAGCTGTTTTTT
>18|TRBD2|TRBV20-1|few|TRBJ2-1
CSARNNLALSGGYNEQFF
TGCAGTGCTAGGAACAATCTAGCGTTGTCGGGGGGTTACAATGAGCAGTTCTTC
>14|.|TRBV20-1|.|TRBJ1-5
CSAQIGISNQPQHF
TGCAGTGCTCAGATCGGGATAAGCAATCAGCCCCAGCATTTT
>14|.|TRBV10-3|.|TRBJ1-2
CAIRASIRSEGYTF
TGTGCCATCAGGGCCTCCATTAGGTCGGAAGGCTACACCTTC
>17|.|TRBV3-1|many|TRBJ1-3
CASSQDGRRSTGNTIYF
TGTGCCAGCAGCCAAGATGGTCGTAGGAGCACTGGAAACACCATATATTTT
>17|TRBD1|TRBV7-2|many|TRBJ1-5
CASSPRTGFSSNQPQHF
TGTGCCAGCAGCCCTCGGACAGGGTTTAGTAGCAATCAGCCCCAGCATTTT